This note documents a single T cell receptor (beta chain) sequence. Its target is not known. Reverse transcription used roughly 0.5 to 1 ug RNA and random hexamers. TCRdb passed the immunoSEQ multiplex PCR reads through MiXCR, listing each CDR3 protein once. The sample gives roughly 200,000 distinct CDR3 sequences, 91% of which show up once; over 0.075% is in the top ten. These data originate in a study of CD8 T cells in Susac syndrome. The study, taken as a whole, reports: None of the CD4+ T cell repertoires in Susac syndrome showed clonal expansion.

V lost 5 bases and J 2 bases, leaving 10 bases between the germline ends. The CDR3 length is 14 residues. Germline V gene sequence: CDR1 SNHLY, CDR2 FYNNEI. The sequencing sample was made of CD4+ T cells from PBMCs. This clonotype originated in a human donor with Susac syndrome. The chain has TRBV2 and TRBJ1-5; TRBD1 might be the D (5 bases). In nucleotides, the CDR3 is TGTGCCAGCAGTCCGCAGGGTGGCAATCAGCCCCAGCATTTT. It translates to CASSPQGGNQPQHF.